The clone carrying this TCR beta chain was recorded at least ten times. Its antigen is not known. These data originate in a study of T cells after yellow fever vaccination. General observations from the study: Clones from primary vaccination mostly reappeared after the booster (roughly 97% CD4, over 85% CD8). A small share of clonotypes appeared in both CD4 and CD8 compartments.

5'RACE template switching generated TCR cDNA, adding a universal primer site and UMIs. A single record per CDR3 protein comes from TCRdb applying MiXCR to the 5' RACE reads. The sample yields approximately 110,000 distinct CDR3 sequences, 6.5% to 8% seen once. Losses at the gene ends were 5 bases for V and 0 bases for J; bases not matched to a gene: 12. The germline V gene encodes CDR1 SGHAT and CDR2 FQNNGV. The CDR3 has 19 residues. This chain connects TRBV11-2 to TRBJ2-3; 12 bases map to TRBD2. Material: CD4+ T cells sorted from PBMCs, obtained 10 to 11 days after the first yellow fever vaccination. The source is a young man who received the YFV17D yellow fever vaccine. This CDR3 is CASSPQPLAGGPSTDTQYF. The CDR3 bases are TGTGCCAGCAGCCCGCAACCCCTAGCGGGGGGGCCTAGCACAGATACGCAGTATTTT.